This T cell receptor beta chain derives from a study of shared clonotypes between healthy human individuals. Findings and caveats of the study: Sorted-subset sequencing was shown by rarefaction to be incomplete despite large depth. Naive subsets, compared against memory subsets, generally had larger estimated richness values.

Genomic DNA of each subset was evenly split across several immunoSEQ plates. The repertoire was sequenced with immunoSEQ multiplex PCR; TCRdb's copy has only in-frame clones and lacks some. The data show 950,000 to 1,100,000 clones, with under 80% seen just once and around 1.4% held by the top ten. Remarks on this clone: Antigen specificity is unknown.

This CDR3 spans 15 amino acids. V lost 2 bases and J 2 bases, leaving 10 bases between the germline ends. Per the germline V gene, CDR1 is SGHTA and CDR2 is FQGNSA. CD4+ cells underwent separation, giving CD45RA+ naive and CD45RA-negative memory subsets. The chain is built from TRBV7-2 and TRBJ1-5, with D possibly TRBD1 on 6 matching bases. The sequence derives from a man aged 18 to 35 in good health. Specimen: memory CD4+ T cells sorted from blood. The subset denotes: CD45RA-negative fraction. The CDR3 region is CASSLRGQRNQPQHF. For the CDR3, the DNA is TGTGCCAGCAGCTTAAGGGGACAACGCAATCAGCCCCAGCATTTT.